What follows are 21 T cell receptor beta chains derived from one specimen sequenced in a study of blood T cells in healthy people across ages. Alongside a J-beta primer mix, a sample-barcoded 5' primer served in a second PCR lasting about 7 to 11 cycles. MiXCR was run by TCRdb on the 5' RACE reads, yielding one entry per CDR3 protein. Among over a million distinct CDR3 sequences listed, 40% to 50% were seen once. The specimen sequenced was blood. These TCRs come from a woman younger than 30 in good health.

This clonotype has a handful of counts. This sequence joins TRBV6-5 and TRBJ1-1; possibly TRBD1 for D (6 bases). Trimming pared 6 bases from V and 6 bases from J, leaving 17 bases between. Looked up from germline, CDR1 is MNHEY and CDR2 is SVGAGI. This CDR3 contains 14 residues. CDR3 sequence (DNA): TGTGCCAGCAGCCTAACAGGGTCGGAGGCTGAAGCTTTCTTT. It translates to CASSLTGSEAEAFF.

This chain uses TRBV29-1 with TRBJ2-1, with 11 bases aligning to TRBD2. This CDR3 region has 16 residues. Germline V CDR1 and CDR2: SQVTM, ANQGSEA. V was clipped by 3 bases and J by 0 bases; unmatched bases: 4. CDR3 sequence: CSVDGTSGVSYNEQFF. The CDR3 DNA reads TGCAGCGTTGATGGGACTAGCGGTGTCTCCTACAATGAGCAGTTCTTC.

This clonotype was found a few times. Here the CDR3 reads CASSFGRGSSYNEQFF. CDR3 bases: TGCGCCAGCAGCTTCGGACGGGGGAGCTCCTACAATGAGCAGTTCTTC. This sequence joins TRBV5-1 and TRBJ2-1; the D gene is possibly TRBD2 (6 bases). Looked up from germline, CDR1 is SGHRS and CDR2 is YFSETQ. V was clipped by 2 bases and J by 0 bases, with 12 bases between them. The CDR3 spans 16 residues.

V and J are TRBV5-1 and TRBJ1-1, with D uncertain. This CDR3 comprises 14 residues. Germline V gene sequence: CDR1 SGHRS, CDR2 YFSETQ. V was trimmed by 0 bases and J by 7 bases, leaving 13 bases between them. The CDR3 DNA follows: TGCGCCAGCAGCTTGGCCGGGCAACTAGGTGAAGCTTTCTTT. This encodes CASSLAGQLGEAFF. The complete variable domain, with remaining parts taken from reference TRBV5-1 and TRBJ1-1, reads KAGVTQTPRYLIKTRGQQVTLSCSPISGHRSVSWYQQTPGQGLQFLFEYFSETQRNKGNFPGRFSGRQFSNSRSEMNVSTLELGDSALYLCASSLAGQLGEAFFGQGTRLTVV.

CDR3 bases: TGTGCCAGCAGACTAGCGGTATGGGGCTCCTACAATGAGCAGTTCTTC. This encodes CASRLAVWGSYNEQFF. The chain combines TRBV12-3 or TRBV12-4 with TRBJ2-1; 8 nucleotides line up with TRBD2. CDR3 size: 16 residues. After removal of 6 bases from V and 0 bases from J, the junction contained 7 bases not matched to a gene.

V usage is TRBV9 and J usage is TRBJ2-7; D is uncertain. This CDR3 region has 14 residues. Germline CDR1 reads SGDLS; CDR2 reads YYNGEE. The V end was cut by 6 bases, the J end by 0 bases, with 13 bases between. The CDR3 DNA reads TGTGCCAGCACCCTAGGCAGTAGCTCCTACGAGCAGTACTTC. It is translated as CASTLGSSSYEQYF.

The V call is TRBV7-9, the J call TRBJ1-6, with D uncertain. The CDR3 contains 16 residues. Per the germline V gene, CDR1 is SEHNR and CDR2 is FQNEAQ (reference sequence). With 1 base removed from V and 7 bases from J, the gap between germline ends came to 14 bases. The CDR3, as DNA: TGTGCCAGCAGCTTAGGACTGGGCAGTCAGAATTCACCCCTCCACTTT. Amino acid sequence: CASSLGLGSQNSPLHF.

The chain uses TRBV7-2 and TRBJ2-1; maybe TRBD2 (5 bases). The germline V gene encodes CDR1 SGHTA and CDR2 FQGNSA. V lost 4 bases, J lost 6 bases, and 7 bases lay in between. The CDR3 totals 12 residues. The CDR3 reads CASSSGSNEQFF. In DNA, the CDR3 is TGTGCCAGCAGCTCGGGGAGCAATGAGCAGTTCTTC.

The chain is built from TRBV20-1 and TRBJ1-1; weak D call: TRBD1 (5 bases). The germline gives CDR1 DFQATT, CDR2 SNEGSKA (reference sequence). This CDR3 region has 14 residues. Trimming took off 5 bases at V and 1 base at J, with 14 bases between the two ends. CDR3 in amino acids: CSADNSGRNTEAFF. The DNA for the CDR3 is TGCAGTGCTGACAACTCGGGACGGAACACTGAAGCTTTCTTT.

This clonotype has ten or more counts. The chain carries TRBV20-1 and TRBJ1-1, with TRBD1 matching 7 bases. V was clipped by 3 bases and J by 4 bases; unmatched bases: 2. The germline V gene encodes CDR1 DFQATT and CDR2 SNEGSKA (reference sequence). This CDR3 region has 12 residues. CDR3 bases: TGCAGTGCTAGCCCAGGGGGCACTGAAGCTTTCTTT. It yields the protein CSASPGGTEAFF.

This clonotype turned up a few times. The genes are TRBV28 and TRBJ1-5; 8 nucleotides align to TRBD1. The CDR3 totals 15 residues. V lost 5 bases to trimming and J lost 6 bases; unmatched junction nucleotides: 9. CDR1 and CDR2 (germline): MDHEN, SYDVKM. The CDR3 sequence: CASSTTGGWRQPQHF. CDR3 nucleotides: TGTGCCAGCAGTACTACAGGGGGATGGCGTCAGCCCCAGCATTTT.

There are a few counts of this clonotype. V gene TRBV7-9 combines with J gene TRBJ2-7; 7 bases are shared with TRBD2. Germline values: CDR1 SEHNR, CDR2 FQNEAQ (reference sequence). V was clipped by 4 bases and J by 1 base; unmatched bases: 4. CDR3 length equals 14 residues. The CDR3 sequence is CASSSGLVSYEQYF. The CDR3 DNA sequence: TGTGCCAGCAGCTCCGGACTAGTTTCCTACGAGCAGTACTTC.

The rearrangement links TRBV6-1 to TRBJ2-7; D is possibly TRBD1 (6 bases). The CDR3 runs to 14 residues. CDR1 and CDR2 (germline): MNHNS, SASEGT. The V end was cut by 4 bases, the J end by 4 bases, with 14 bases between. The CDR3 reads CASSGPGHPYEQYF. The CDR3 region has the DNA TGTGCCAGCAGTGGACCGGGACATCCATACGAGCAGTACTTC.

This clonotype was counted a few times. This CDR3 reads CASGLTGGNSPLHF. The CDR3 DNA reads TGTGCCAGCGGATTGACAGGGGGGAATTCACCCCTCCACTTT. J is TRBJ1-6 and V is TRBV7-9, with 9 bases lining up with TRBD1. This CDR3 region has 14 residues. V lost 8 bases to trimming and J lost 7 bases; unmatched junction nucleotides: 6. CDR1 SEHNR and CDR2 FQNEAQ come from the germline V gene (reference sequence).

The V call is TRBV12-3 or TRBV12-4, the J call TRBJ2-7, with TRBD1 as a possible D gene (6 bases). Trimming removed 8 bases from V and 3 bases from J, with 23 bases in between. There are 16 residues in the CDR3. The CDR3 sequence is CASHKSTGLPFYEQYF. CDR3 DNA sequence: TGTGCCAGCCACAAATCGACAGGCCTTCCTTTCTACGAGCAGTACTTC.

This clonotype has a handful of counts. V is TRBV14 and J is TRBJ2-3; either TRBD1 or TRBD2 may supply D (5 bases each). Germline assignment: CDR1 SGHDN and CDR2 FVKESK. Trimming pared 0 bases from V and 4 bases from J, leaving 11 bases between. The CDR3 length is 15 residues. CDR3 nucleotide sequence: TGTGCCAGCAGCCAAGACAGGGATAGCGCAGATACGCAGTATTTT. Protein product: CASSQDRDSADTQYF.

The V gene is TRBV20-1, the J gene TRBJ2-7; D possibly corresponds to TRBD1 (6 bases). CDR1 DFQATT and CDR2 SNEGSKA come from the germline V gene (reference sequence). The CDR3 length is 15 residues. V was cut by 6 bases and J by 4 bases, with 22 bases left in between. CDR3 in DNA: TGCAGTGCCTCGCCCCGGGACATCCTACCTTACGAGCAGTACTTC. This gives the protein CSASPRDILPYEQYF.

The chain's CDR3 is CSVEGELAWADTQYF. CDR3 nucleotides: TGCAGCGTCGAGGGGGAGCTAGCTTGGGCAGATACGCAGTATTTT. The V call is TRBV29-1, the J call TRBJ2-3; weak D call: TRBD1 (6 bases). CDR1 and CDR2 from the germline V gene are SQVTM and ANQGSEA. CDR3 length: 15 amino acids. Trimming removed 6 bases from V and 4 bases from J, with 20 bases in between.

V and J are TRBV29-1 and TRBJ2-7; D is perhaps TRBD2 (5 bases). The length of the CDR3 is 13 residues. The V end lost 7 bases, the J end lost 3 bases, and 16 bases lay between the germline ends. The germline CDR1 and CDR2 sequences are SQVTM and ANQGSEA. Here the CDR3 DNA reads TGCAGCGCCTTCGGGGTGAGTGGCTACGAGCAGTACTTC. It yields the protein CSAFGVSGYEQYF.

Written as DNA, the CDR3 is TGTGCCAGCAGCCAAACCTATAAGGACACTGAAGCTTTCTTT. The encoded protein is CASSQTYKDTEAFF. The V and J genes are TRBV3-1 and TRBJ1-1; D gene ambiguous. This CDR3 is 14 amino acids long. Germline V CDR1 and CDR2: LGHDT, YNNKEL (reference sequence). Trimming cost V 2 bases and J 3 bases, with 10 bases left between them.

The table lists this clonotype with a few counts. As DNA, the CDR3 is TGTGCCACCAGCGGGGGTTATGGCAATCAGCCCCAGCATTTT. The encoded protein is CATSGGYGNQPQHF. The V gene is TRBV15, the J gene TRBJ1-5, with D maybe TRBD1 (5 bases). The CDR3 loop spans 14 amino acids. Trimming took off 5 bases at V and 2 bases at J, with 10 bases between the two ends. Per germline, CDR1 LNHNV and CDR2 YYDKDF (reference sequence). Together with reference TRBV15 and TRBJ1-5, the CDR3 gives the full variable domain: DAMVIQNPRYQVTQFGKPVTLSCSQTLNHNVMYWYQQKSSQAPKLLFHYYDKDFNNEADTPDNFQSRRPNTSFCFLDIRSPGLGDTAMYLCATSGGYGNQPQHFGDGTRLSIL.